The clone carrying this T cell receptor (beta chain) was detected a few times. These data are taken from a study of human T cells and chemical hapten exposure. Regarding time point: patch test 3, about 24 weeks after DPC sensitization. Treatment here: therapeutic diphenylcyclopropenone sensitization with weekly scalp DPC. TCRdb recomputed calls from the RACE reads with MiXCR, one row per CDR3 protein. The sample has about 160,000 distinct CDR3 sequences, about a quarter seen once. The CDR3 extends over 17 amino acids. The germline V gene encodes CDR1 MGHRA and CDR2 YSYEKL. The J segment lost 6 bases and the V segment lost 2 bases, leaving 9 bases of the junction unmatched.

The sequencing used whole blood, collected in connection with sensitization to the hapten diphenylcyclopropenone (DPC). The rearrangement links TRBV4-1 to TRBJ1-6; TRBD1 aligns across 8 bases. The sequence derives from a woman under 30 with alopecia areata. Some clones in this sample may be carry-over from other donors' samples. The CDR3 is CASSQFDPGQANSPLHF. The CDR3 nucleotides read TGCGCCAGCAGCCAATTCGATCCGGGACAGGCTAATTCACCCCTCCACTTT.